These 19 T cell receptor beta chains were all obtained from the same sample, sequenced in a study of blood T cell repertoires in COVID-19. Only in-frame clones appear in the TCRdb table, and some are missing; sequencing was by immunoSEQ multiplex PCR. The sample records about 250,000 clones, around 88% being singletons. The material sequenced was peripheral blood. Every receptor here comes from a man aged 25 to 40 with acute or convalescent COVID-19.

The chain combines TRBV7-9 with TRBJ2-5; no clear D gene. The CDR3 extends over 17 amino acids. Germline V gene sequence: CDR1 SEHNR, CDR2 FQNEAQ (reference sequence). The V gene lost 1 base and the J gene lost 2 bases, with 17 bases spanning the gap. The CDR3 coding sequence is TGTGCCAGCAGCTTAGGTCCGGCAGACTTAGCTCAAGAGACCCAGTACTTC. Translating it yields CASSLGPADLAQETQYF.

This clone came up once. The chain couples TRBV7-2 to TRBJ1-1, with unresolved D. The CDR3 consists of 15 residues. Trimming pared 6 bases from V and 0 bases from J, leaving 14 bases between. In germline, CDR1 is SGHTA, CDR2 FQGNSA. CDR3 amino acids: CASRLRGRMNTEAFF. The CDR3 nucleotides are TGTGCCAGCAGACTTCGAGGGAGAATGAACACTGAAGCTTTCTTT.

This clone is a singleton in its sample. The rearrangement joins TRBV5-8 to TRBJ2-2; 11 bases agree with TRBD1. The junction had 7 bases not matched to a gene; V was cut back by 4 bases and J by 8 bases. CDR1 SGHTS and CDR2 YDEGEE come from the germline V gene. The CDR3 has 15 residues. In DNA, the CDR3 is TGTGCCAGCAGCAGCGGACAGGGGGCAGGTGGGGAGCTGTTTTTT. It translates to CASSSGQGAGGELFF.

The chain joins TRBV10-3 to TRBJ2-5, with 7 bases aligning to TRBD2. This CDR3 has 13 amino acids. The germline V gene has CDR1 ENHRY and CDR2 SYGVKD. Trimming at V came to 6 bases and at J to 5 bases, leaving 6 bases not matched to a gene. The CDR3 DNA reads as TGTGCCATCAGCCTAGCGGTTCAGGAGACCCAGTACTTC. It codes for CAISLAVQETQYF.

The chain links TRBV7-2 to TRBJ2-7; 7 positions match TRBD1. The trim removed 4 bases at V and 3 bases at J, leaving 9 bases unmatched. Germline V lookup: CDR1 SGHTA, CDR2 FQGNSA. The CDR3 extends over 15 amino acids. Here the CDR3 DNA reads TGTGCCAGCAGCTACGCACAGGGGAAGTTCTACGAGCAGTACTTC. It codes for CASSYAQGKFYEQYF.

V gene TRBV28 combines with J gene TRBJ1-3, with a weak D call TRBD1 (6 bases). In germline, CDR1 is MDHEN, CDR2 SYDVKM. This CDR3 is built from 19 residues. With 3 bases removed from V and 1 base from J, the gap between germline ends came to 22 bases. The CDR3 here is CASSFGTYRPDSSGNTIYF. The CDR3 DNA is TGTGCCAGCAGTTTTGGGACGTACCGCCCGGACAGTTCTGGAAACACCATATATTTT.

This clone has just one count. This chain connects TRBV5-1 to TRBJ1-2; no reliable D call. Germline CDR1 is SGHRS and CDR2 is YFSETQ. CDR3 length: 14 residues. V was pared by 0 bases and J by 4 bases, with 10 bases between. CDR3 in DNA: TGCGCCAGCAGCTTGGGTGCGGTTGGCTATGGCTACACCTTC. Protein sequence: CASSLGAVGYGYTF.

The gene calls are TRBV18 and TRBJ1-3; D not resolved. CDR1 and CDR2 (germline): KGHSH, LQKENI. This CDR3 spans 14 amino acids. Trimming took off 2 bases at V and 0 bases at J, with 5 bases between the two ends. The DNA for the CDR3 is TGTGCCAGCTCACCAAGCATCTCTGGAAACACCATATATTTT. This gives the protein CASSPSISGNTIYF.

J is TRBJ2-2 and V is TRBV5-4; TRBD1 agrees at 8 bases. Germline V CDR1 and CDR2: SGHNT, YYREEE (reference sequence). The CDR3 is made up of 13 amino acids. Unmatched junction bases numbered 3, after V lost 4 bases and J lost 7 bases. This chain's CDR3 is CASSRDRFGELFF. DNA for the CDR3: TGTGCCAGCAGCAGGGACAGGTTCGGGGAGCTGTTTTTT. The full variable domain, with the rest looked up from reference TRBV5-4 and TRBJ2-2, is ETGVTQSPTHLIKTRGQQVTLRCSSQSGHNTVSWYQQALGQGPQFIFQYYREEENGRGNFPPRFSGLQFPNYSSELNVNALELDDSALYLCASSRDRFGELFFGEGSRLTVL.

The genes are TRBV9 and TRBJ2-5, with D perhaps matching TRBD2 (6 bases). The V gene's germline CDR1 is SGDLS and CDR2 YYNGEE. V gave up 5 bases and J gave up 5 bases, with 16 bases separating them. CDR3 length equals 14 residues. The CDR3 sequence: CASSPLPAGETQYF. The CDR3 nucleotides read TGTGCCAGCAGTCCTCTCCCGGCGGGGGAGACCCAGTACTTC.

The rearrangement joins TRBV27 to TRBJ1-1, with TRBD1 as a possible D gene (6 bases). V shed 5 bases and J shed 1 base, with 11 bases lying between them. Per the germline V gene, CDR1 is MNHEY and CDR2 is SMNVEV (reference sequence). The CDR3 totals 14 residues. CDR3 amino acids: CASSRNRENTEAFF. For the CDR3, the DNA is TGTGCCAGCAGTCGTAACAGGGAGAACACTGAAGCTTTCTTT.

In this sample, this clone turned up a few times. Its ends do not fully match the called genes, so a read error is possible. The gene calls are TRBV7-7 and TRBJ2-5; maybe TRBD1 (5 bases). Germline V gene sequence: CDR1 SSHAT, CDR2 FNYEAQ (reference sequence). The CDR3 consists of 16 residues. The CDR3 spells CASSSGGTGVLETQYF. CDR3 nucleotide sequence: TGTGCTAGCAGCTCGGGTGGTACAGGTGTATTGGAGACCCAGTACTTC. Looking up the rest from reference TRBV7-7 and TRBJ2-5 gives the full variable domain: GAGVSQSPRYKVTKRGQDVTLRCDPISSHATLYWYQQALGQGPEFLTYFNYEAQPDKSGLPSDRFSAERPEGSISTLTIQRTEQRDSAMYRCASSSGGTGVLETQYFGPGTRLLVL.

This clone was detected only a few times. The genes are TRBV3-1 (or the pseudogene TRBV3-2) and TRBJ2-7, with a weak D call TRBD1 (6 bases). Trimming removed 4 bases from V and 6 bases from J, with 13 bases in between. The CDR3 loop spans 13 amino acids. Germline V lookup: CDR1 LGHDT, CDR2 YNNKEL (reference sequence). This CDR3 reads CASSLRGGGEQYF. The CDR3 DNA sequence: TGTGCCAGCAGCCTGCGAGGGGGTGGCGAGCAGTACTTC.

This chain links TRBV6-2 or TRBV6-3 with TRBJ2-7, with D possibly TRBD1 on 6 matching bases. The CDR3 loop spans 16 amino acids. V was trimmed by 5 bases and J by 0 bases, leaving 17 bases between them. Germline-derived CDR1 and CDR2 are MNHEY and SVGEGT. The CDR3 sequence: CASSKNRQALSYEQYF. Here the CDR3 DNA reads TGTGCCAGCAGTAAAAATAGACAGGCTCTCTCCTACGAGCAGTACTTC.

The chain joins TRBV10-1 to TRBJ2-1; D unresolved. The CDR3 loop spans 13 amino acids. Trimming removed 6 bases at V and 4 bases at J, with 10 bases between. CDR1 is WNHNN and CDR2 is SYGVQD in the germline V gene (reference sequence). The DNA of the CDR3 is TGCGCCAGCAGCCTCGGGTTGTACAATGAGCAGTTCTTC. Its translation: CASSLGLYNEQFF.

This chain uses TRBV27 with TRBJ2-1; TRBD1 aligns across 10 bases. J was trimmed by 7 bases and V by 0 bases; bases with no gene match: 6. The CDR3 covers 16 residues. Germline V gene sequence: CDR1 MNHEY, CDR2 SMNVEV (reference sequence). As DNA, the CDR3 is TGTGCCAGCAGTTTATCGGGACAGGGGTGGGTGAATGAGCAGTTCTTC. Protein: CASSLSGQGWVNEQFF.

V and J are TRBV14 and TRBJ2-2, with 7 bases that match TRBD1. V was clipped by 4 bases and J by 6 bases; unmatched bases: 11. Germline V gene lookup returns CDR1 SGHDN and CDR2 FVKESK. This CDR3 comprises 16 residues. CDR3 nucleotides: TGTGCCAGCAGCCTCCAATCACAGGGGCGGGCCGGGGAGCTGTTTTTT. This gives the protein CASSLQSQGRAGELFF.

The chain employs TRBV18 and TRBJ2-3; 12 bases align to TRBD2. With 5 bases clipped from V and 6 bases from J, the junction kept 6 bases outside the gene matches. In germline, CDR1 is KGHSH, CDR2 LQKENI. CDR3 length equals 15 residues. CDR3 coding DNA: TGTGCCAGCTCATCAGGACTAGCGGGGTACGATACGCAGTATTTT. Translating gives CASSSGLAGYDTQYF.

This chain joins TRBV5-4 and TRBJ2-2; 11 bases line up with TRBD2. With 3 bases clipped from V and 6 bases from J, the junction kept 7 bases outside the gene matches. Germline V CDR1 and CDR2: SGHNT, YYREEE (reference sequence). CDR3 length: 16 residues. CDR3 nucleotide sequence: TGTGCCAGCAGCTCTTTAGCGGGAGGGCTCTCCGGGGAGCTGTTTTTT. Amino acids: CASSSLAGGLSGELFF. Using reference TRBV5-4 and TRBJ2-2 for the parts outside the CDR3, the full variable domain is ETGVTQSPTHLIKTRGQQVTLRCSSQSGHNTVSWYQQALGQGPQFIFQYYREEENGRGNFPPRFSGLQFPNYSSELNVNALELDDSALYLCASSSLAGGLSGELFFGEGSRLTVL.